These 10 T cell receptor beta chains came from one sample sequenced in a study of radiation and T cells in renal cell carcinoma (dated by TCRdb to about 2020). The sample's time point label, in plain terms: blood 4 weeks post-SBRT, at nephrectomy. Read against the paper, the sample's treatment or condition label means: 15 Gy SBRT to primary tumor, nephrectomy 4 weeks later. Receptors were amplified or captured by the immunoSEQ multiplex PCR assay. In its TCRdb copy, this immuneACCESS table keeps in-frame sequences only and misses some clones. Where compared with another copy, unresolved V genes explain less than half of these, and the others have no known cause. This sample lists under 100,000 clones; 85% were detected once. The top ten clonotypes cover around 9.4% of the sample. The sequenced sample was blood, obtained from a patient whose treatment included radiotherapy and nephrectomy. All receptors derive from a man aged 45-65 years with renal cell carcinoma.

The chain is built from TRBV5-1 and TRBJ2-3, with D perhaps TRBD1 (5 bases). Germline V lookup: CDR1 SGHRS, CDR2 YFSETQ. V was cut by 4 bases and J by 1 base, with 13 bases left in between. There are 15 residues in the CDR3. The CDR3 region is CASSTREGGTDTQYF. CDR3 nucleotides: TGCGCCAGCAGCACCAGGGAAGGAGGCACAGATACGCAGTATTTT.

J is TRBJ1-1 and V is TRBV5-1; 11 bases align to TRBD1. The ends lost 4 bases at V and 8 bases at J; junction bases unmatched: 7. Germline loops: CDR1 SGHRS, CDR2 YFSETQ. This CDR3 is 14 amino acids long. CDR3 sequence reads: CASSGGQGDGEAFF. The CDR3 DNA sequence: TGCGCCAGCAGCGGGGGACAGGGGGATGGAGAAGCTTTCTTT.

This rearrangement joins TRBV7-2 to TRBJ2-1; TRBD1 might be the D (8 bases). Trimming took off 5 bases at V and 2 bases at J, with 13 bases between the two ends. This CDR3 has 15 amino acids. CDR1 and CDR2 (germline): SGHTA, FQGNSA. For the CDR3, the DNA is TGTGCCAGCAGCAAAACAGGGGGGGCCTACAATGAGCAGTTCTTC. This gives the protein CASSKTGGAYNEQFF.

This clone has more than one count but fewer than ten. V gene TRBV18 combines with J gene TRBJ1-1, with D unclear. V was clipped by 2 bases and J by 4 bases, with 11 bases between them. Germline V gene data show CDR1 as KGHSH and CDR2 as LQKENI. The CDR3 is 14 amino acids. The CDR3 protein is CASSPRQVTTEAFF. Here the CDR3 DNA reads TGTGCCAGCTCACCAAGGCAGGTCACCACTGAAGCTTTCTTT.

The genes are TRBV27 and TRBJ1-1, with D possibly matching TRBD1 (5 bases). Trimming took 8 bases from V and 2 from J, leaving 15 bases between them. This CDR3 has 14 residues. CDR1 and CDR2 (germline): MNHEY, SMNVEV (reference sequence). The chain's CDR3 is CASCHGQLNTEAFF. The CDR3 coding sequence is TGTGCCAGCTGCCACGGACAACTAAACACTGAAGCTTTCTTT.

The rearrangement uses TRBV13 and TRBJ2-7; TRBD2 is a possible D gene (7 bases). V gave up 7 bases and J gave up 2 bases, with 18 bases separating them. The germline V gene has CDR1 PRHDT and CDR2 FYEKMQ (reference sequence). The CDR3 contains 15 residues. The CDR3 spells CASILGGAPAYEQYF. The CDR3 DNA reads TGTGCCAGCATCCTAGGGGGGGCTCCGGCCTACGAGCAGTACTTC.

The chain carries TRBV4-2 and TRBJ1-2; TRBD1 aligns across 9 bases. CDR3 length: 15 amino acids. J gave up 4 bases and V 0 bases, and 3 bases lay outside the gene matches. Germline CDR1 reads LGHNA; CDR2 reads YNFKEQ. The DNA for the CDR3 is TGTGCCAGCAGCCAAGAAACAGGGGGCGGCTATGGCTACACCTTC. Its protein product is CASSQETGGGYGYTF.

This clone was seen a few times. The chain recombines TRBV27 with TRBJ1-1; 7 positions match TRBD1. This CDR3 spans 13 amino acids. V dropped 4 bases and J dropped 13; count of bases not matched to a gene: 12. Germline V gene lookup returns CDR1 MNHEY and CDR2 SMNVEV (reference sequence). CDR3: CASSSAVDRVGFF. Written as DNA, the CDR3 is TGTGCCAGCAGTTCCGCCGTCGACAGGGTTGGTTTCTTT.

CDR3 protein: CASSEGTSGAYEQYF. The CDR3 nucleotides read TGTGCCAGCAGTGAGGGGACTAGCGGCGCCTACGAGCAGTACTTC. This chain connects TRBV2 to TRBJ2-7; 11 positions agree with TRBD2. Trimming removed 3 bases from V and 2 bases from J; junction bases left unmatched: 3. This CDR3 has 15 residues. The germline gives CDR1 SNHLY, CDR2 FYNNEI.

CDR3 nucleotides: TGTGCCAGCAGTTACTCGACGGACAGGGCCCCGGGAGAGCAGTACTTC. Translating gives CASSYSTDRAPGEQYF. The V and J genes are TRBV6-5 and TRBJ2-7; 8 bases are a match to TRBD1. Germline CDR1 MNHEY, CDR2 SVGAGI. J lost 7 bases, V lost 0 bases, and 11 bases had no gene match. This CDR3 region has 16 residues.